Presented here are 29 T cell receptor beta chains from one specimen sequenced in a study of memory CD4+ T cells and cytomegalovirus serostatus. Data came from immunoSEQ multiplex PCR; TCRdb stores just in-frame clones and leaves some out. Of approximately 88,000 clones listed, around 80% are singletons. The sort gate was single viable CD3+CD4+CD8-CD45RO+ cells for memory CD4+ T cells. Sequencing was performed on memory CD4+ T cells from blood. Receptors were obtained from an adult in good health and CMV-seropositive.

The rearrangement uses TRBV5-4 and TRBJ2-1; TRBD2 agrees at 8 bases. CDR1 is SGHNT and CDR2 is YYREEE in the germline V gene (reference sequence). Unmatched junction bases numbered 14, after V lost 3 bases and J lost 0 bases. The CDR3 consists of 19 residues. DNA for the CDR3: TGTGCCAGCAGCTCCCGCCCTCCTAGCGGGTACCTCTCCTACAATGAGCAGTTCTTC. This encodes CASSSRPPSGYLSYNEQFF.

CDR3 nucleotides: TGTGCCAGCACCTCGTATTATGGCTACACCTTC. Translation gives CASTSYYGYTF. The chain has TRBV6-1 and TRBJ1-2; no definite D call. V lost 7 bases, J lost 5 bases, and 8 bases lay in between. The germline V gene has CDR1 MNHNS and CDR2 SASEGT. This CDR3 has 11 amino acids.

V is TRBV7-2 and J is TRBJ1-2; D is perhaps TRBD1 (5 bases). Trimming shortened V by 3 bases and J by 0 bases, and 11 bases separated the two germline ends. The length of the CDR3 is 15 residues. Germline V gene sequence: CDR1 SGHTA, CDR2 FQGNSA. CDR3 protein: CASSFVGQTNYGYTF. The DNA of the CDR3 is TGTGCCAGCAGCTTCGTGGGGCAAACTAACTATGGCTACACCTTC.

This clone showed up just a few times. The chain joins TRBV15 to TRBJ1-1, with D hard to call. Trimming removed 5 bases at V and 1 base at J, with 5 bases between. This CDR3 comprises 12 residues. Germline V gene sequence: CDR1 LNHNV, CDR2 YYDKDF (reference sequence). CDR3 amino acids: CATSRGNTEAFF. In DNA form, the CDR3 reads TGTGCCACCAGCCGTGGGAACACTGAAGCTTTCTTT.

The chain is built from TRBV7-2 and TRBJ2-3; D tentatively fits TRBD1 or TRBD2 (5 bases each). Trimming pared 7 bases from V and 2 bases from J, leaving 10 bases between. The germline V gene encodes CDR1 SGHTA and CDR2 FQGNSA. The CDR3 has 13 amino acids. In nucleotides, the CDR3 is TGTGCCAGCACCTGGGGGATCACAGATACGCAGTATTTT. Translating gives CASTWGITDTQYF.

The chain couples TRBV5-4 to TRBJ2-7, with D perhaps matching TRBD1 (5 bases). V was shortened by 0 bases and J by 4 bases, with 14 bases between the two germline ends. The CDR3 has 15 residues. The germline V gene encodes CDR1 SGHNT and CDR2 YYREEE (reference sequence). Written as DNA, the CDR3 is TGTGCCAGCAGCTTGGAAGGACACGGATCTTACGAGCAGTACTTC. Translating gives CASSLEGHGSYEQYF.

The CDR3 sequence is CSASRTDTQYF. The CDR3 DNA sequence: TGCAGTGCTAGTCGGACAGATACGCAGTATTTT. This sequence joins TRBV20-1 and TRBJ2-3; D not certain. The CDR3 has 11 amino acids. V was trimmed by 3 bases and J by 3 bases, leaving 4 bases between them. Germline V gene sequence: CDR1 DFQATT, CDR2 SNEGSKA (reference sequence).

The chain employs TRBV7-9 and TRBJ2-5; maybe TRBD2 (6 bases). The germline V gene encodes CDR1 SEHNR and CDR2 FQNEAQ (reference sequence). The V and J ends lost 5 bases and 5 bases respectively, with 6 bases between them. The CDR3 totals 11 residues. This CDR3 reads CASSRGETQYF. CDR3 sequence (DNA): TGTGCCAGCAGCCGGGGGGAGACCCAGTACTTC.

This clone was seen a few times. The rearrangement joins TRBV9 to TRBJ2-1; D is uncertain. The V and J ends lost 0 bases and 2 bases respectively, with 12 bases between them. Looked up from germline, CDR1 is SGDLS and CDR2 is YYNGEE. This CDR3 spans 16 amino acids. This CDR3 reads CASSVVPGGTYNEQFF. CDR3 nucleotides: TGTGCCAGCAGCGTAGTTCCGGGCGGAACCTACAATGAGCAGTTCTTC.

The rearrangement joins TRBV28 to TRBJ2-5; D remains unclear. V dropped 6 bases and J dropped 3 bases, with 11 bases sitting between them. The CDR3 runs to 13 residues. Germline assignment: CDR1 MDHEN and CDR2 SYDVKM. This chain's CDR3 is CASRVGREETQYF. CDR3 nucleotides: TGTGCCAGCAGAGTCGGTCGGGAAGAGACCCAGTACTTC.

The chain employs TRBV28 and TRBJ1-4, with TRBD1 as a possible D gene (6 bases). Germline CDR1 MDHEN, CDR2 SYDVKM. Trimming took off 6 bases at V and 3 bases at J, with 20 bases between the two ends. The CDR3 loop spans 17 amino acids. The CDR3 sequence is CASSVQRGAVANEKLFF. The CDR3 region has the DNA TGTGCCAGCAGCGTTCAGCGGGGGGCGGTAGCTAATGAAAAACTGTTTTTT.

The V and J genes are TRBV10-3 and TRBJ2-3, with 8 bases aligning to TRBD1. The CDR3 loop spans 13 amino acids. Trimming cost V 7 bases and J 0 bases; bases outside gene matches: 0. Germline V gene sequence: CDR1 ENHRY, CDR2 SYGVKD. CDR3 in DNA: TGTGCCATCACAGGGGGCAGCACAGATACGCAGTATTTT. It specifies CAITGGSTDTQYF.

This clone was picked up one time. CDR3 protein: CASSVDTGRGQPQHF. The CDR3 DNA reads TGTGCCAGCAGCGTAGACACAGGACGGGGCCAGCCCCAGCATTTT. The chain couples TRBV9 to TRBJ1-5; D may be TRBD1 (5 bases). Trimming took 0 bases from V and 7 from J, leaving 14 bases between them. The CDR3 length is 15 residues. Looked up from germline, CDR1 is SGDLS and CDR2 is YYNGEE.

This sequence joins TRBV2 and TRBJ2-3, with D unclear. CDR1 and CDR2 from the germline V gene are SNHLY and FYNNEI. Trimming stripped 11 bases from V and 1 base from J, with 16 bases between. The CDR3 has 14 residues. CDR3: CAASPGRGTDTQYF. CDR3 in DNA: TGTGCCGCTTCGCCAGGTCGCGGCACAGATACGCAGTATTTT.

This chain connects TRBV7-9 to TRBJ1-2; the D gene is possibly TRBD1 (6 bases). Germline CDR1 SEHNR, CDR2 FQNEAQ (reference sequence). This CDR3 contains 13 residues. Trimming stripped 5 bases from V and 8 bases from J, with 15 bases between. The CDR3 reads CASSPAGQRGYTF. Here the CDR3 DNA reads TGTGCCAGCAGCCCAGCAGGACAGAGAGGCTACACCTTC.

This clone is a singleton in its sample. The chain links TRBV25-1 to TRBJ1-2; D is unclear. The CDR3 totals 14 residues. Germline V CDR1 and CDR2: MGHDK, SYGVNS. V was trimmed by 1 base and J by 8 bases, leaving 14 bases between them. The CDR3 loop is CASSEWSGPGGYTF. The CDR3 DNA sequence: TGTGCCAGCAGTGAATGGTCCGGCCCGGGAGGCTACACCTTC.

This chain uses TRBV5-1 with TRBJ2-2; TRBD1 matches at 7 bases. V shed 0 bases, J shed 5 bases, and the junction held 7 bases outside the gene matches. The CDR3 spans 16 residues. Germline CDR1 and CDR2: SGHRS and YFSETQ. The CDR3 DNA is TGCGCCAGCAGCTTGGAGACAGGGTTGGTGACCGGGGAGCTGTTTTTT. It codes for CASSLETGLVTGELFF.

CDR3 DNA sequence: TGTGCCAGCAGCTTAGCCATACCTACAACTGAGCAGTTCTTC. Translated: CASSLAIPTTEQFF. V is TRBV7-9 and J is TRBJ2-1; D call uncertain. The CDR3 totals 14 residues. Germline V lookup: CDR1 SEHNR, CDR2 FQNEAQ (reference sequence). With 0 bases removed from V and 9 bases from J, the gap between germline ends came to 12 bases.

J is TRBJ1-2 and V is TRBV29-1; D gene ambiguous. Between the trimmed V and J ends, which lost 0 bases and 2 bases, there was a span of 7 bases. CDR1 is SQVTM and CDR2 is ANQGSEA in the germline V gene. The CDR3 has 13 residues. The CDR3 reads CSVEEVQNYGYTF. In nucleotides, the CDR3 is TGCAGCGTTGAAGAGGTCCAGAACTATGGCTACACCTTC.

The rearrangement joins TRBV19 to TRBJ2-7, with D perhaps TRBD2 (5 bases). Germline V gene data show CDR1 as LNHDA and CDR2 as SQIVND (reference sequence). Between the trimmed V and J ends, which lost 6 bases and 9 bases, there was a span of 24 bases. This CDR3 has 15 residues. The CDR3 loop reads CASRSRGSPRHGQYF. The CDR3 nucleotides read TGTGCCAGTAGGTCAAGAGGGTCCCCACGTCACGGGCAGTACTTC. The full variable domain, in which reference TRBV19 and TRBJ2-7 provide the parts outside the CDR3, is DGGITQSPKYLFRKEGQNVTLSCEQNLNHDAMYWYRQDPGQGLRLIYYSQIVNDFQKGDIAEGYSVSREKKESFPLTVTSAQKNPTAFYLCASRSRGSPRHGQYFGPGTRLTVT.

This chain connects TRBV25-1 to TRBJ2-7, with D maybe TRBD2 (5 bases). CDR1 is MGHDK, CDR2 SYGVNS, per germline. Trimming took off 3 bases at V and 8 bases at J, with 26 bases between the two ends. The CDR3 loop spans 17 amino acids. CDR3 bases: TGTGCCAGCAGTGAGAACATAGTTTCGTCTAGCCCAGAGAAGCAGTACTTC. Translated, it gives CASSENIVSSSPEKQYF.

CDR3 nucleotide sequence: TGTGCCAGCAGCGTGGCGGGGCAGAGTGGAAACACCATATATTTT. Protein product: CASSVAGQSGNTIYF. The rearrangement uses TRBV9 and TRBJ1-3; TRBD1 might be the D (5 bases). CDR3 size: 15 residues. Germline V gene data show CDR1 as SGDLS and CDR2 as YYNGEE. V was clipped by 2 bases and J by 3 bases, with 12 bases between them.

V is TRBV6-5 and J is TRBJ2-2; D ambiguous. Germline-derived CDR1 and CDR2 are MNHEY and SVGAGI. The CDR3 covers 14 residues. Trimming took off 6 bases at V and 5 bases at J, with 13 bases between the two ends. Written as DNA, the CDR3 is TGTGCCAGCAGGGCCATCATGGGGACCGGGGAGCTGTTTTTT. As protein: CASRAIMGTGELFF.

The CDR3 DNA reads TGCGCCAGCAGCAAAGGGATCTACGGCGTAAGCACAGATACGCAGTATTTT. It is translated as CASSKGIYGVSTDTQYF. The chain has TRBV5-1 and TRBJ2-3, with D hard to call. The CDR3 covers 17 residues. Germline CDR1 is SGHRS and CDR2 is YFSETQ. V lost 4 bases and J 0 bases, leaving 18 bases between the germline ends.

CDR3 loop: CASSTSGGGADTQYF. For the CDR3, the DNA is TGTGCCAGCAGCACCAGCGGGGGAGGGGCAGATACGCAGTATTTT. The chain is built from TRBV9 and TRBJ2-3; 8 bases match TRBD2. With V trimmed by 4 bases and J by 4 bases, 8 bases remained unmatched. Germline V lookup: CDR1 SGDLS, CDR2 YYNGEE. The CDR3 loop spans 15 amino acids.

The gene calls are TRBV7-6 and TRBJ2-5, with unresolved D. V lost 5 bases and J lost 4, with 11 bases in between. Germline V gene sequence: CDR1 SGHVS, CDR2 FNYEAQ. The CDR3 is made up of 13 amino acids. CDR3 residues: CASSPGSGETQYF. CDR3 in DNA: TGTGCCAGCAGCCCAGGATCGGGAGAGACCCAGTACTTC.

The rearrangement joins TRBV25-1 to TRBJ1-4; the D is unclear. V was cut by 0 bases and J by 10 bases, with 15 bases left in between. This CDR3 is 15 amino acids long. The V gene's germline CDR1 is MGHDK and CDR2 SYGVNS. The CDR3 DNA reads TGTGCCAGCAGTGAATACGACACGGGGATGGGAAAACTGTTTTTT. Translation: CASSEYDTGMGKLFF.

The rearrangement links TRBV27 to TRBJ2-2; 11 bases fit TRBD2. The V gene end was trimmed by 1 base and the J gene end by 6 bases; junction bases not matched to a gene: 13. CDR3 length: 19 residues. Germline CDR1 MNHEY, CDR2 SMNVEV (reference sequence). CDR3 protein: CASSLYAVAGGRGAGELFF. In DNA form, the CDR3 reads TGTGCCAGCAGTTTATACGCAGTAGCGGGAGGGCGGGGTGCCGGGGAGCTGTTTTTT.

The rearrangement uses TRBV5-4 and TRBJ2-1; a possible D gene is TRBD1 (5 bases). The CDR3 has 13 residues. The V gene's germline CDR1 is SGHNT and CDR2 YYREEE (reference sequence). V gave up 4 bases and J gave up 10 bases, with 15 bases separating them. The CDR3 protein is CASSPTTVQEQFF. The CDR3 DNA sequence: TGTGCCAGCAGCCCAACGACAGTGCAGGAGCAGTTCTTC.